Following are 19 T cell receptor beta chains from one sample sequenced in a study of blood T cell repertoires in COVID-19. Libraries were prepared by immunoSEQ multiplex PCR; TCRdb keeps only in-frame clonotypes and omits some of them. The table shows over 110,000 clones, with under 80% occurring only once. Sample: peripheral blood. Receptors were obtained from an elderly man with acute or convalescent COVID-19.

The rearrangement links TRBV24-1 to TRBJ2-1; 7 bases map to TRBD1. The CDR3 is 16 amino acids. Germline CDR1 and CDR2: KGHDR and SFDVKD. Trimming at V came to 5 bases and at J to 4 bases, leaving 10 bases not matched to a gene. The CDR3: CATSAPKGQSYNEQFF. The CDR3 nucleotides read TGTGCCACCAGTGCCCCAAAGGGACAGAGTTACAATGAGCAGTTCTTC.

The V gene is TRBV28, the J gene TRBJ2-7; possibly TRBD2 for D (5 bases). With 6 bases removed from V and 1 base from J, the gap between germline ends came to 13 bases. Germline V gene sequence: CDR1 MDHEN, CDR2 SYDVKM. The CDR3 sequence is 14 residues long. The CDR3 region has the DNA TGTGCCAGCAGGGTCGGCGGAGGATCCTACGAGCAGTACTTC. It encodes CASRVGGGSYEQYF.

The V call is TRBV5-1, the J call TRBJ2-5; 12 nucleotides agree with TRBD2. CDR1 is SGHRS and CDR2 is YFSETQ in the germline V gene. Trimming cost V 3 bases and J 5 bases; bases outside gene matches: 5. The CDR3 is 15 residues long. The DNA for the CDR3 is TGCGCCAGCAGCTCCCTAGCGGGGGGGCCCGAGACCCAGTACTTC. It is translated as CASSSLAGGPETQYF.

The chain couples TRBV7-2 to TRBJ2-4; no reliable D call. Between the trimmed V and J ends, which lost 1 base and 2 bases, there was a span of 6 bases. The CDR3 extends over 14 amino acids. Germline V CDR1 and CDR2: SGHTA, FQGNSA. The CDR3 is CASSLVDSKNIQYF. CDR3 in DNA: TGTGCCAGCAGCTTAGTCGACTCCAAAAACATTCAGTACTTC.

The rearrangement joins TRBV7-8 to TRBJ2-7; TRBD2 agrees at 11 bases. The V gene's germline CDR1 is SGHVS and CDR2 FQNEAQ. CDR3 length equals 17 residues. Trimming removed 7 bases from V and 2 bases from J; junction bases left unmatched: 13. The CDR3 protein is CASTTGLAGGYAYEQYF. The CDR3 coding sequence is TGTGCCAGCACCACGGGGCTAGCGGGGGGTTACGCCTACGAGCAGTACTTC.

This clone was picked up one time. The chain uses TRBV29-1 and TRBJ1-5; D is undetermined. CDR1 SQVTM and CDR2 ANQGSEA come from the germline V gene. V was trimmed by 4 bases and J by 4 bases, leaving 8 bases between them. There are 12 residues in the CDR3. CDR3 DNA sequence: TGCAGCGTTGCGTACGGGAATCAGCCCCAGCATTTT. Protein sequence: CSVAYGNQPQHF.

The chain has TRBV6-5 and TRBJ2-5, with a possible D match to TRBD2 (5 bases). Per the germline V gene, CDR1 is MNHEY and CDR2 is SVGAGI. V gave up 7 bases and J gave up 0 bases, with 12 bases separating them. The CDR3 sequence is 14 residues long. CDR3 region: CASTSGWYQETQYF. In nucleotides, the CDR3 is TGTGCCAGCACCTCGGGGTGGTACCAAGAGACCCAGTACTTC.

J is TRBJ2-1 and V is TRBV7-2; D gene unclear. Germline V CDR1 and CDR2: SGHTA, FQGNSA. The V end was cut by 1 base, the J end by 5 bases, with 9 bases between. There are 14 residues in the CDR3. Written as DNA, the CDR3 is TGTGCCAGCAGCTTAGTCTGGGCTGACAATGAGCAGTTCTTC. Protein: CASSLVWADNEQFF.

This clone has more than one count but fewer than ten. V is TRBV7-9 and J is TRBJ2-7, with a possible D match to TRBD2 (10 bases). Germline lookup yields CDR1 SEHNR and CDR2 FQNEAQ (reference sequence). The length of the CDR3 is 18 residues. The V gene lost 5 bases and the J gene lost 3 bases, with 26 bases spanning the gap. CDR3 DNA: TGTGCCAGCAGCGCCCGGGACAGGGCGGCTAGCGGGGGCTACGAGCAGTACTTC. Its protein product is CASSARDRAASGGYEQYF.

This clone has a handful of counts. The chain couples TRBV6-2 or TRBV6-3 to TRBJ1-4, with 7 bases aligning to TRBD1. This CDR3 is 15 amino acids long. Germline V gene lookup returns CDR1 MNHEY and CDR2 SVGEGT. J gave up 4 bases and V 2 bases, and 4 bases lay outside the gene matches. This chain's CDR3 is CASSYGDRSNEKLFF. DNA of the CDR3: TGTGCCAGCAGTTACGGGGACAGAAGTAATGAAAAACTGTTTTTT.

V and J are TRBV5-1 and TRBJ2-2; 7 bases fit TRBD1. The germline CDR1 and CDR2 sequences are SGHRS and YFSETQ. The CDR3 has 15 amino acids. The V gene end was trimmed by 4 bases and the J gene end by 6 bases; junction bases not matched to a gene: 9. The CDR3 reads CASSTDRAKSGELFF. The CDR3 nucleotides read TGCGCCAGCAGCACAGACAGGGCTAAATCCGGGGAGCTGTTTTTT.

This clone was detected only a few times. As DNA, the CDR3 is TGTGCCAGCAGTTATTTCCCCGGACAGGGGGCTGGGGCCAACGTCCTGACTTTC. This translates into CASSYFPGQGAGANVLTF. This chain joins TRBV6-2 or TRBV6-3 and TRBJ2-6; 10 positions agree with TRBD1. The trim removed 3 bases at V and 2 bases at J, leaving 7 bases unmatched. The CDR3 totals 18 residues. CDR1 is MNHEY and CDR2 is SVGEGT in the germline V gene.

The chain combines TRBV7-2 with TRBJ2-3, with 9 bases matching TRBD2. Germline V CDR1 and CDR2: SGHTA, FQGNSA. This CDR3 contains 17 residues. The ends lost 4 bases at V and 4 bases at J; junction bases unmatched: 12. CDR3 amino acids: CASSSRGGGGAADTQYF. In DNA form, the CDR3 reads TGTGCCAGCAGCTCCAGGGGAGGCGGGGGGGCGGCAGATACGCAGTATTTT.

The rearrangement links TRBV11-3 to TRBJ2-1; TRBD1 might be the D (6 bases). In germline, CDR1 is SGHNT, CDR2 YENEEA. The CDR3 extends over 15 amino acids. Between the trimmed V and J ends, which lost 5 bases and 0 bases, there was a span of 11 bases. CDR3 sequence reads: CASSPDRDSYNEQFF. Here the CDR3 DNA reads TGTGCCAGCAGCCCGGACAGAGACTCCTACAATGAGCAGTTCTTC.

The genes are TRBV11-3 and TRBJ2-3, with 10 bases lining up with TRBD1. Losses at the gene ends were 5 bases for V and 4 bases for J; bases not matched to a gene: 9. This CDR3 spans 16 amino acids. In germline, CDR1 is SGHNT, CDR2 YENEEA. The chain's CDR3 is CASSVRGTGVADTQYF. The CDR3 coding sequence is TGTGCCAGCAGCGTCCGTGGGACAGGGGTGGCAGATACGCAGTATTTT.

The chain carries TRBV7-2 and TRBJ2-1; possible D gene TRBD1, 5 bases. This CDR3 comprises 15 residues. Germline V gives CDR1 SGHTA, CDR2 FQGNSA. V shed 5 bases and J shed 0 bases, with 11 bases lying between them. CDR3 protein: CASSPDSSSYNEQFF. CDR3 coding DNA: TGTGCCAGCAGCCCCGACAGCAGCTCCTACAATGAGCAGTTCTTC.

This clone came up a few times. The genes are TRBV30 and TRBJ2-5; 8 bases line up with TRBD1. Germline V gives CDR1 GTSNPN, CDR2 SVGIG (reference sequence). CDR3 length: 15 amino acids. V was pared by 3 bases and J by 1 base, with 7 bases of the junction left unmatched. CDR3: CAWSRGQDPQETQYF. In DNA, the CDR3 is TGTGCCTGGAGCCGGGGACAGGATCCCCAAGAGACCCAGTACTTC. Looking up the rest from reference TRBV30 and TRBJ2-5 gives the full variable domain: SQTIHQWPATLVQPVGSPLSLECTVEGTSNPNLYWYRQAAGRGLQLLFYSVGIGQISSEVPQNLSASRPQDRQFILSSKKLLLSDSGFYLCAWSRGQDPQETQYFGPGTRLLVL.

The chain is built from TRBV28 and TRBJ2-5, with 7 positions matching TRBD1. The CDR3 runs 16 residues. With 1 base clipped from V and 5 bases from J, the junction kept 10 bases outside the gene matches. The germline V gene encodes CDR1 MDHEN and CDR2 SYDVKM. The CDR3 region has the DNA TGTGCCAGCAGTTTATCCTCTAGACAGGGTCGGGAGACCCAGTACTTC. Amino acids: CASSLSSRQGRETQYF. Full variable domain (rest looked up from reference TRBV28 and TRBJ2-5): DVKVTQSSRYLVKRTGEKVFLECVQDMDHENMFWYRQDPGLGLRLIYFSYDVKMKEKGDIPEGYSVSREKKERFSLILESASTNQTSMYLCASSLSSRQGRETQYFGPGTRLLVL.

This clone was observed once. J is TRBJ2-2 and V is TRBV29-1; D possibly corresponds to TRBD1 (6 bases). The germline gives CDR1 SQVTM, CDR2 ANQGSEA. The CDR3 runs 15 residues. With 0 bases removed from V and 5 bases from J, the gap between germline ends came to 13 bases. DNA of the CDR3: TGCAGCGTTGAAGATCTCACGCAGGGGACCGGGGAGCTGTTTTTT. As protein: CSVEDLTQGTGELFF.